Following are 11 T cell receptor beta chains from one sample sequenced in a study of cytomegalovirus exposure and HLA in healthy donors. Primers included in the PCR were 60 Vbeta and 13 Jbeta primers. Data came from immunoSEQ multiplex PCR; TCRdb stores just in-frame clones and leaves some out. The table shows about 180,000 clones, with around 80% occurring only once. The sequencing input was PBMCs. Receptor source: a man between 18 and 29 years old in good health and CMV-seronegative.

The chain combines TRBV5-1 with TRBJ1-1, with D perhaps matching TRBD1 (5 bases). The CDR3 is 15 amino acids. Deletions cut 0 bases from V and 5 bases from J, with 14 bases between. Germline CDR1 is SGHRS and CDR2 is YFSETQ. The chain's CDR3 is CASSLDGQGGTEAFF. The CDR3 region has the DNA TGCGCCAGCAGCTTGGATGGCCAGGGTGGTACTGAAGCTTTCTTT.

This clone has just a few counts. The rearrangement links TRBV11-2 to TRBJ1-1, with D maybe TRBD1 (5 bases). V lost 2 bases, J lost 1 base, and 5 bases lay in between. Germline V gives CDR1 SGHAT, CDR2 FQNNGV. This CDR3 region has 13 residues. The CDR3 loop reads CASSLTGNTEAFF. The CDR3 coding sequence is TGTGCCAGCAGCTTAACAGGGAACACTGAAGCTTTCTTT. The variable domain in full, with the rest retrieved from reference TRBV11-2 and TRBJ1-1, is EAGVAQSPRYKIIEKRQSVAFWCNPISGHATLYWYQQILGQGPKLLIQFQNNGVVDDSQLPKDRFSAERLKGVDSTLKIQPAKLEDSAVYLCASSLTGNTEAFFGQGTRLTVV.

CDR3 sequence: CASRKGTGAISGANVLTF. As DNA, the CDR3 is TGTGCCAGCAGAAAGGGTACAGGGGCCATCTCTGGGGCCAACGTCCTGACTTTC. The chain combines TRBV27 with TRBJ2-6; the match to TRBD1 covers 7 bases. Trimming took 6 bases from V and 0 from J; bases not matched to a gene: 11. Germline CDR1 and CDR2: MNHEY and SMNVEV (reference sequence). The CDR3 has 18 amino acids. Drawing the rest from reference TRBV27 and TRBJ2-6, the complete variable domain is EAQVTQNPRYLITVTGKKLTVTCSQNMNHEYMSWYRQDPGLGLRQIYYSMNVEVTDKGDVPEGYKVSRKEKRNFPLILESPSPNQTSLYFCASRKGTGAISGANVLTFGAGSRLTVL.

This sequence joins TRBV5-5 and TRBJ1-6; D remains unclear. Germline CDR1 and CDR2: SGHKS and YYEKEE (reference sequence). The CDR3 sequence is 13 residues long. With 7 bases removed from V and 3 bases from J, the gap between germline ends came to 8 bases. CDR3 DNA sequence: TGTGCCAGCTTCGCGGGCTATAATTCACCCCTCCACTTT. Protein sequence: CASFAGYNSPLHF.

This clone was recorded once. The chain employs TRBV6-6 and TRBJ2-2, with D possibly TRBD2 on 5 matching bases. V was pared by 3 bases and J by 0 bases, with 11 bases between. CDR1 is MNHNY, CDR2 SVGAGI, per germline (reference sequence). The length of the CDR3 is 16 residues. CDR3 DNA: TGTGCCAGCAGTTATTACGGACTTACGAACACCGGGGAGCTGTTTTTT. It specifies CASSYYGLTNTGELFF.

The rearrangement uses TRBV9 and TRBJ2-1; 11 bases line up with TRBD1. Germline trimming cut 3 bases from V and 9 bases from J; bases unmatched to any gene: 11. This CDR3 has 16 amino acids. Germline assignment: CDR1 SGDLS and CDR2 YYNGEE. The CDR3 DNA sequence: TGTGCCAGCAGCGAGGGACAGGGGGGTCCGTTCCGTGAGCAGTTCTTC. Protein sequence: CASSEGQGGPFREQFF.

The V call is TRBV27, the J call TRBJ1-4; 12 bases line up with TRBD1. Germline V gene sequence: CDR1 MNHEY, CDR2 SMNVEV (reference sequence). The CDR3 sequence is 19 residues long. Trimming removed 5 bases from V and 2 bases from J; junction bases left unmatched: 12. The CDR3 region has the DNA TGTGCCAGCAGTCCGAGCCCCGGGACAGGGGGCGCGACTAATGAAAAACTGTTTTTT. Encoded protein: CASSPSPGTGGATNEKLFF. The variable domain in full, completed from reference TRBV27 and TRBJ1-4, reads EAQVTQNPRYLITVTGKKLTVTCSQNMNHEYMSWYRQDPGLGLRQIYYSMNVEVTDKGDVPEGYKVSRKEKRNFPLILESPSPNQTSLYFCASSPSPGTGGATNEKLFFGSGTQLSVL.

The rearrangement joins TRBV6-5 to TRBJ2-3; D remains unclear. V was cut by 7 bases and J by 1 base, with 12 bases left in between. Germline V gene data show CDR1 as MNHEY and CDR2 as SVGAGI. This CDR3 contains 14 residues. The DNA for the CDR3 is TGTGCCAGCACGGCTAGATTCGGCACAGATACGCAGTATTTT. Translation gives CASTARFGTDTQYF.

This chain links TRBV7-3 with TRBJ2-5; 8 bases align to TRBD2. Germline V gene data show CDR1 as SGHTA and CDR2 as FQGTGA. This CDR3 has 14 residues. Losses at the gene ends were 0 bases for V and 3 bases for J; bases not matched to a gene: 0. CDR3 nucleotides: TGTGCCAGCAGCTTAACCGGGGGGGAAGAGACCCAGTACTTC. Protein product: CASSLTGGEETQYF.

The chain is built from TRBV6-1 and TRBJ1-3; D is ambiguous. Germline V gene sequence: CDR1 MNHNS, CDR2 SASEGT. V lost 4 bases and J lost 0, with 10 bases in between. The CDR3 runs to 15 residues. The CDR3 nucleotides are TGTGCCAGCAGTGTCCAGGCATCCTCTGGAAACACCATATATTTT. As protein: CASSVQASSGNTIYF.

The chain uses TRBV18 and TRBJ2-1, with 9 bases fitting TRBD1. CDR3 size: 15 residues. Trimming cost V 3 bases and J 4 bases; bases outside gene matches: 4. Germline V CDR1 and CDR2: KGHSH, LQKENI. CDR3 amino acids: CASSPTGGHYNEQFF. CDR3 in DNA: TGTGCCAGCTCACCCACAGGGGGCCATTACAATGAGCAGTTCTTC.